This TCR beta chain originates from a study of blood T cell repertoires in COVID-19. At the level of the study: Samples came from the United States, Italy and Spain, spanning acute and convalescent COVID-19. Nucleic acid was either cDNA or gDNA, and it came from T cells, B-cell-depleted T cells, or PBMCs.

Trimming took off 4 bases at V and 1 base at J, with 8 bases between the two ends. Germline assignment: CDR1 ENHRY and CDR2 SYGVKD. The CDR3 length is 13 residues. Assay used: immunoSEQ multiplex PCR; TCRdb lists only in-frame clones, some missing. The profile shows approximately 110,000 clones, roughly 80% of them singletons. Sequenced input: peripheral blood. The TCR was taken from a man aged 65 to 79 with acute or convalescent COVID-19. The chain joins TRBV10-3 to TRBJ2-7; D is ambiguous. CDR3 region: CAISVARSYEQYF. The CDR3 nucleotides read TGTGCCATCAGTGTTGCGAGGTCCTACGAGCAGTACTTC.